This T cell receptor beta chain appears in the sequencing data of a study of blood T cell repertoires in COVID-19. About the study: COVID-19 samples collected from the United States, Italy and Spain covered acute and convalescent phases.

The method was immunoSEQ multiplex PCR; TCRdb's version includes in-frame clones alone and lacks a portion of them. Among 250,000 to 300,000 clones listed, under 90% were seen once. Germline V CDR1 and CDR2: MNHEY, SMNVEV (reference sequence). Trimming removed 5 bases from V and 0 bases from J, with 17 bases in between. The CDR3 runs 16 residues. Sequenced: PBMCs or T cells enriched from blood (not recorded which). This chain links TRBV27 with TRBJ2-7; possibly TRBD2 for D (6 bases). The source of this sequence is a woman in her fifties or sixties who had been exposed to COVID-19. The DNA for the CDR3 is TGTGCCAGCAGTATGACTAGTCAAATTTCCTCCTACGAGCAGTACTTC. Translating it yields CASSMTSQISSYEQYF.